This T cell receptor (beta chain) emerged from a study of shared clonotypes between healthy human individuals. Across the whole study: Each donor's CD4 naive and CD4 memory cells filled three plates apiece, CD8 naive two, and CD8 memory one. Study findings and constraints: Clonotype sharing among donors likely depends on sequencing depth.

Concerning this clone itself: Its antigen is not known.

There are 11 residues in the CDR3. Trimming shortened V by 3 bases and J by 6 bases, and 9 bases separated the two germline ends. The germline gives CDR1 DFQATT, CDR2 SNEGSKA (reference sequence). CD45RO-negative cells were positively selected for CCR7, leaving out terminally differentiated effector memory CD45RA+ cells. Sequenced by immunoSEQ multiplex PCR; TCRdb stores in-frame clones only, minus some. Of more than 2 million clones detected, approximately 94% appear once; the ten largest clones hold about 1.1%. The sample taken for sequencing was naive CD8+ T cells sorted from blood. This sequence was found in a man between 18 and 29 years old in good health. The rearrangement joins TRBV20-1 to TRBJ2-7; D unclear. The CDR3 bases are TGCAGTGCTAGTGAACTGGGCGAGCAGTACTTC. This codes for CSASELGEQYF.